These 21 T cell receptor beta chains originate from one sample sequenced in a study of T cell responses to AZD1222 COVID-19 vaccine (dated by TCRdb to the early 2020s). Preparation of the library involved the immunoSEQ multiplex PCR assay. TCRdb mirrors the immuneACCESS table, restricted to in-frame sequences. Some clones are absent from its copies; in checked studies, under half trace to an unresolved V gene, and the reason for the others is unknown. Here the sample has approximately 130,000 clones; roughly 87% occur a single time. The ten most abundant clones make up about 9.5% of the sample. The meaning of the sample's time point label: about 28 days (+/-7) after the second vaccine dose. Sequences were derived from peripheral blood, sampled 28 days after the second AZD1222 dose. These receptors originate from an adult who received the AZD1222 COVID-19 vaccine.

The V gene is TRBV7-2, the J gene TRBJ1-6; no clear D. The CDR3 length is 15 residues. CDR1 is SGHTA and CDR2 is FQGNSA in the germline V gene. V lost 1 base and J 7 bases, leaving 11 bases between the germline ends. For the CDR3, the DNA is TGTGCCAGCAGCTTAGGGGCACTAGAGAATTCACCCCTCCACTTT. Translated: CASSLGALENSPLHF.

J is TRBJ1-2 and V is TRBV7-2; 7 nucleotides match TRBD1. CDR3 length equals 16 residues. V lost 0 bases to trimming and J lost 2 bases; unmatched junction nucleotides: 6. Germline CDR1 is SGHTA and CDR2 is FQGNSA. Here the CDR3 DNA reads TGTGCCAGCAGCTTAGCTAGACAGGGTTGGAACTATGGCTACACCTTC. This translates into CASSLARQGWNYGYTF.

As DNA, the CDR3 is TGTGCCAGCTCACCGGCGGGGAGTCAAACGAACACTGAAGCTTTCTTT. It translates to CASSPAGSQTNTEAFF. The chain uses TRBV18 and TRBJ1-1; D uncertain. CDR3 length equals 16 residues. The V and J ends lost 3 bases and 1 base respectively, with 15 bases between them. Germline CDR1 reads KGHSH; CDR2 reads LQKENI.

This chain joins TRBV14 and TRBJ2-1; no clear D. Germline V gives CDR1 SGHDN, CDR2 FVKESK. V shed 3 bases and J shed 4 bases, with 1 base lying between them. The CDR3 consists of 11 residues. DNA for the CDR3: TGTGCCAGCAGCCATTACAATGAGCAGTTCTTC. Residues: CASSHYNEQFF.

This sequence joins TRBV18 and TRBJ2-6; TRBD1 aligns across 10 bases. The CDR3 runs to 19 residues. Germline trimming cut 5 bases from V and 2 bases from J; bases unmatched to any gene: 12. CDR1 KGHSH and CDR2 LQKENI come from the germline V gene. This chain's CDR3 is CASSSSLGTGVPGANVLTF. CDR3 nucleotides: TGTGCCAGCTCATCGAGCCTCGGGACAGGGGTACCTGGGGCCAACGTCCTGACTTTC.

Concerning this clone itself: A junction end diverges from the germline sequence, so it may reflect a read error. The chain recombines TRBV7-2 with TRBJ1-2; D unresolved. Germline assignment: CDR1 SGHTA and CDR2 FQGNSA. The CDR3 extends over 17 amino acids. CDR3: CVSSLEVRSSSNYGYTF. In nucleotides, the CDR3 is TGTGTCAGCAGCTTAGAGGTCAGATCTTCTTCTAACTATGGCTACACCTTC. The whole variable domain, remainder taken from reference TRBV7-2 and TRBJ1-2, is GAGVSQSPSNKVTEKGKDVELRCDPISGHTALYWYRQSLGQGLEFLIYFQGNSAPDKSGLPSDRFSAERTGGSVSTLTIQRTQQEDSAVYLCVSSLEVRSSSNYGYTFGSGTRLTVV.

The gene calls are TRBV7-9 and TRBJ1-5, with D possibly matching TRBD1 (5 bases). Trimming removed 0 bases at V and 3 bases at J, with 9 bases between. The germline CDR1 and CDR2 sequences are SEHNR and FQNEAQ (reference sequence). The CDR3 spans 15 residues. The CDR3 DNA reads TGTGCCAGCAGCTTAGCAAGGGGTTTCAATCAGCCCCAGCATTTT. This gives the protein CASSLARGFNQPQHF.

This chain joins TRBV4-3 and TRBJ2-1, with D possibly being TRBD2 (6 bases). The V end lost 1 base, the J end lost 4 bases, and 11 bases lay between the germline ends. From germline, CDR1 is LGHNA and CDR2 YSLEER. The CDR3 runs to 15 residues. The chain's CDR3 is CASSQAAGIYNEQFF. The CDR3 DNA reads TGCGCCAGCAGCCAAGCGGCGGGGATTTACAATGAGCAGTTCTTC.

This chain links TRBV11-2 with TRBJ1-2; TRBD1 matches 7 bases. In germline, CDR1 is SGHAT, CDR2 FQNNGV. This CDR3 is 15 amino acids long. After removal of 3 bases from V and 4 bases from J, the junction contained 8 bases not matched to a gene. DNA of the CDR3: TGTGCCAGCAGCTTGTCTTCACAGGGGCCCTATGGCTACACCTTC. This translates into CASSLSSQGPYGYTF.

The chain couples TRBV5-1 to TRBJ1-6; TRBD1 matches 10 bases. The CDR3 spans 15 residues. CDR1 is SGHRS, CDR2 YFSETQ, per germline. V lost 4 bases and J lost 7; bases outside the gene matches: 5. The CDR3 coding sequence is TGCGCCAGCAGCGGGCCGGGACAGGGGAATTCACCCCTCCACTTT. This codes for CASSGPGQGNSPLHF.

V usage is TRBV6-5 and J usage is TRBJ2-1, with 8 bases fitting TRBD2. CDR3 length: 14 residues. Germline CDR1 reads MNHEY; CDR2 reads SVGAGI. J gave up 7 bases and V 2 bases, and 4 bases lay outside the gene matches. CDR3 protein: CASSYRSGGNEQFF. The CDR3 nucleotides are TGTGCCAGCAGTTACAGGTCGGGAGGGAATGAGCAGTTCTTC.

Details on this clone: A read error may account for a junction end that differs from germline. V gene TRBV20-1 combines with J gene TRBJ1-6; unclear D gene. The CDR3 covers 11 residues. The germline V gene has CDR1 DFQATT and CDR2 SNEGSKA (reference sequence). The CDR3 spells CSARKGGLSYF. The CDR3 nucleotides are TGCAGTGCTAGAAAAGGCGGACTATCCTACTTT.

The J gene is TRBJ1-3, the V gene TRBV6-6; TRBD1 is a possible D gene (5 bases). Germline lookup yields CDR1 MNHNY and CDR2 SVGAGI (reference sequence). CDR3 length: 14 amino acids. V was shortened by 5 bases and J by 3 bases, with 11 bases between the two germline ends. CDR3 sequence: CASSTQGYGNTIYF. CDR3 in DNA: TGTGCCAGCAGTACCCAGGGTTATGGAAACACCATATATTTT.

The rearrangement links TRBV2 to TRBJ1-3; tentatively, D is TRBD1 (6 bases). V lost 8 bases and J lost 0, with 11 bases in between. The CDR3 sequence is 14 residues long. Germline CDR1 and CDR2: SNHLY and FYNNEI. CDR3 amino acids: CASPRTASGNTIYF. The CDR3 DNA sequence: TGTGCCAGCCCGCGGACAGCCTCTGGAAACACCATATATTTT.

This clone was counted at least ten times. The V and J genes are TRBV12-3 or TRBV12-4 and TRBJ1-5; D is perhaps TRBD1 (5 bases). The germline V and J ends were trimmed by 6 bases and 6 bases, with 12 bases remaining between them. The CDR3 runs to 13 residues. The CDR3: CASSTGEGQPQHF. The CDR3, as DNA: TGTGCCAGCAGCACAGGTGAGGGTCAGCCCCAGCATTTT.

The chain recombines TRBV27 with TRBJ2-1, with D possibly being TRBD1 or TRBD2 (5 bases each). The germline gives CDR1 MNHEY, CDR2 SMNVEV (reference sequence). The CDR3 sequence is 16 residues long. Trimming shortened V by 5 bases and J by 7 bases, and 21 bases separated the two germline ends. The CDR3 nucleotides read TGTGCCAGCAGTCTCCGTTTTATAGGGACCTCAAATGAGCAGTTCTTC. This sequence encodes CASSLRFIGTSNEQFF.

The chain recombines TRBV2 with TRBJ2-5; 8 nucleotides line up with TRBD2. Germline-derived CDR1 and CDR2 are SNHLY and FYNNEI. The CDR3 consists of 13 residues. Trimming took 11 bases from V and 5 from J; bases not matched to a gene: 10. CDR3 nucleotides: TGTGCCGGGGCCGGGAGGGCCCGCGAGACCCAGTACTTC. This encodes CAGAGRARETQYF.

The CDR3 sequence: CASSQDPEPTSGNTIYF. In DNA, the CDR3 is TGCGCCAGCAGCCAAGATCCGGAACCCACCTCTGGAAACACCATATATTTT. The chain recombines TRBV4-1 with TRBJ1-3; no clear D. Trimming stripped 0 bases from V and 0 bases from J, with 12 bases between. CDR1 and CDR2 (germline): MGHRA, YSYEKL. The CDR3 contains 17 residues.

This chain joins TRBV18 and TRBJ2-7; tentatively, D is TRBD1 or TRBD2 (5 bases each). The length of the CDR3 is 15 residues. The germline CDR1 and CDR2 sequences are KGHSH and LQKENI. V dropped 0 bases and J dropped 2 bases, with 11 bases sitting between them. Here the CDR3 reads CASSPPYGGTYEQYF. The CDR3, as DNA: TGTGCCAGCTCACCACCGTATGGGGGTACCTACGAGCAGTACTTC.

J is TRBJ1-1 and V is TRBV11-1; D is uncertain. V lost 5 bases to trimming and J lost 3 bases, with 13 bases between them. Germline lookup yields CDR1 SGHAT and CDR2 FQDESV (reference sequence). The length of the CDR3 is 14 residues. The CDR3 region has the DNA TGTGCCAGCAGCATGACACTGGCGGACACTGAAGCTTTCTTT. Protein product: CASSMTLADTEAFF. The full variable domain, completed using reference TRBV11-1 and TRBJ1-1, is EAEVAQSPRYKITEKSQAVAFWCDPISGHATLYWYRQILGQGPELLVQFQDESVVDDSQLPKDRFSAERLKGVDSTLKIQPAELGDSAMYLCASSMTLADTEAFFGQGTRLTVV.

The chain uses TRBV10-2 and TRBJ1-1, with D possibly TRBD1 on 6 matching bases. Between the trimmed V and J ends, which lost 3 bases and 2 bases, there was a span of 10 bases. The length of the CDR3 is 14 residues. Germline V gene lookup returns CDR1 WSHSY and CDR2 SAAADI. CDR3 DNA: TGCGCCAGCAGTGAATCGGGGGCCAACACTGAAGCTTTCTTT. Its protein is CASSESGANTEAFF.